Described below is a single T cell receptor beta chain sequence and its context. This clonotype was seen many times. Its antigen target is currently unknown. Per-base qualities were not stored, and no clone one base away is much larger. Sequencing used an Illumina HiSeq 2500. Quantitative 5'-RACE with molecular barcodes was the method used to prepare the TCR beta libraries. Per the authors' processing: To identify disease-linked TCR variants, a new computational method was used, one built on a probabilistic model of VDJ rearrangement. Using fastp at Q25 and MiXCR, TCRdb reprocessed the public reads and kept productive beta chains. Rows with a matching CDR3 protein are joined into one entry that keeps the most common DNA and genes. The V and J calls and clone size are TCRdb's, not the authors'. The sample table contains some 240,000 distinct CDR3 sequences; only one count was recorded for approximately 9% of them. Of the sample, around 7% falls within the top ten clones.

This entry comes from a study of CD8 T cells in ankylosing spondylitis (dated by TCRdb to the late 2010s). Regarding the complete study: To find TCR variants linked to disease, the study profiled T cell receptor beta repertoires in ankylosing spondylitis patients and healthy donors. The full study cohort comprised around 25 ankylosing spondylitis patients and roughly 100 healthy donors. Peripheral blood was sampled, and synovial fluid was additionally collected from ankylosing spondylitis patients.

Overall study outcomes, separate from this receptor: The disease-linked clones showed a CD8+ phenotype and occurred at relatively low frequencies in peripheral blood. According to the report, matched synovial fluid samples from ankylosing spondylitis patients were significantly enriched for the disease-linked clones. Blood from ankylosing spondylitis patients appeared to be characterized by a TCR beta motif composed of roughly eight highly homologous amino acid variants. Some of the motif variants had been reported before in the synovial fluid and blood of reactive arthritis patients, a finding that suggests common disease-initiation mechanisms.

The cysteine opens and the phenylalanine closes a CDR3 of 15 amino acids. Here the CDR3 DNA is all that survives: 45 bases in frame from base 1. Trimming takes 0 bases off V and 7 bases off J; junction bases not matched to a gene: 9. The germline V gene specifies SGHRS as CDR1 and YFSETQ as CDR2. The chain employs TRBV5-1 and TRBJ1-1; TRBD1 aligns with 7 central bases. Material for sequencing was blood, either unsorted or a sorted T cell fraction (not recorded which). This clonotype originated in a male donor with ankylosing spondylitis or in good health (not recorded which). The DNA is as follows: TGCGCCAGCAGCTTGGGAATCGCAGGGGGATTTGAAGCTTTCTTT. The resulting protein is CASSLGIAGGFEAFF.